The 12 T cell receptor beta chains in this list originate from one sample, sequenced in a study of cytomegalovirus exposure and HLA in healthy donors. Sequenced by immunoSEQ multiplex PCR; TCRdb stores in-frame clones only, minus some. The sample gives 120,000 to 150,000 clones, about 91% of which show up once; roughly 4.3% is in the top ten. Input material: PBMCs. The receptors stem from a man aged 18 to 35 in good health and CMV-seropositive.

The chain combines TRBV7-9 with TRBJ1-2; 9 nucleotides agree with TRBD1. Germline V gives CDR1 SEHNR, CDR2 FQNEAQ (reference sequence). This CDR3 is 16 amino acids long. Trimming at V came to 1 base and at J to 8 bases, leaving 11 bases not matched to a gene. CDR3 sequence: CASSLDLRDRARGYTF. CDR3 nucleotides: TGTGCCAGCAGCTTAGACCTGAGGGACAGGGCGAGAGGCTACACCTTC.

The gene calls are TRBV2 and TRBJ2-2; the D gene is possibly TRBD2 (5 bases). The CDR3 is made up of 14 amino acids. Germline assignment: CDR1 SNHLY and CDR2 FYNNEI. V gave up 6 bases and J gave up 6 bases, with 14 bases separating them. CDR3: CASRASPIPGELFF. CDR3 nucleotides: TGTGCCAGCAGGGCTAGCCCCATTCCCGGGGAGCTGTTTTTT.

This clone appeared many times. The genes are TRBV2 and TRBJ2-2; TRBD2 aligns across 10 bases. CDR1 and CDR2 from the germline V gene are SNHLY and FYNNEI. V was clipped by 3 bases and J by 5 bases; unmatched bases: 3. The CDR3 has 15 residues. The CDR3, as DNA: TGTGCCAGCAGTGACGGTAGCGGGGGGACCGGGGAGCTGTTTTTT. It encodes CASSDGSGGTGELFF.

The chain has TRBV6-1 and TRBJ2-7, with a tentative D call TRBD1 (5 bases). Germline CDR1 is MNHNS and CDR2 is SASEGT. The CDR3 length is 14 residues. Between the trimmed V and J ends, which lost 4 bases and 2 bases, there was a span of 12 bases. The CDR3 coding sequence is TGTGCCAGCAGTGGGAATTTGGGGCCCTACGAGCAGTACTTC. Protein: CASSGNLGPYEQYF.

The rearrangement joins TRBV13 to TRBJ1-1; 7 nucleotides match TRBD1. V lost 3 bases to trimming and J lost 8 bases; unmatched junction nucleotides: 3. CDR3 size: 12 residues. Germline V gives CDR1 PRHDT, CDR2 FYEKMQ (reference sequence). Here the CDR3 DNA reads TGTGCCAGCAGCTTGGGACAGTGGGAAGCTTTCTTT. This codes for CASSLGQWEAFF.

The chain has TRBV27 and TRBJ1-4; D unclear. Trimming took off 3 bases at V and 12 bases at J, with 17 bases between the two ends. The CDR3 length is 14 residues. Germline CDR1 MNHEY, CDR2 SMNVEV (reference sequence). CDR3 bases: TGTGCCAGCAGTTTTAATGGCGCGGTTAAGGAACTGTTTTTT. Translating gives CASSFNGAVKELFF.

The chain uses TRBV7-6 and TRBJ2-1; TRBD2 aligns across 8 bases. Per the germline V gene, CDR1 is SGHVS and CDR2 is FNYEAQ. The CDR3 runs 15 residues. Trimming took 3 bases from V and 8 from J; bases not matched to a gene: 9. CDR3 sequence: CASSFRRGAVDEQFF. CDR3 coding DNA: TGTGCCAGCAGCTTTCGGCGGGGGGCCGTCGATGAGCAGTTCTTC.

The V call is TRBV5-8, the J call TRBJ1-2; the match to TRBD1 covers 10 bases. In germline, CDR1 is SGHTS, CDR2 YDEGEE. V was pared by 1 base and J by 3 bases, with 6 bases of the junction left unmatched. This CDR3 spans 16 amino acids. This chain's CDR3 is CASSLTRQGAHYGYTF. The DNA of the CDR3 is TGTGCCAGCAGCTTGACCCGACAGGGGGCGCACTATGGCTACACCTTC. Variable domain in full (rest from reference TRBV5-8 and TRBJ1-2): EAGVTQSPTHLIKTRGQQATLRCSPISGHTSVYWYQQALGLGLQFLLWYDEGEERNRGNFPPRFSGRQFPNYSSELNVNALELEDSALYLCASSLTRQGAHYGYTFGSGTRLTVV.

The chain recombines TRBV2 with TRBJ2-6; 8 bases fit TRBD1. V lost 4 bases and J lost 0; bases outside the gene matches: 5. Germline V gene data show CDR1 as SNHLY and CDR2 as FYNNEI. The length of the CDR3 is 17 residues. In DNA form, the CDR3 reads TGTGCCAGCAGTGCCCAGGGGGCTTTCTCTGGGGCCAACGTCCTGACTTTC. This encodes CASSAQGAFSGANVLTF.

This chain uses TRBV10-3 with TRBJ2-3, with 12 bases fitting TRBD2. Trimming at V came to 3 bases and at J to 6 bases, leaving 4 bases not matched to a gene. The CDR3 has 15 amino acids. Germline CDR1 and CDR2: ENHRY and SYGVKD. The CDR3 loop is CAISDASGGVDTQYF. The CDR3 DNA is TGTGCCATCAGTGACGCTAGCGGGGGGGTGGATACGCAGTATTTT.

The rearrangement uses TRBV29-1 and TRBJ1-2; a weak D match, TRBD1 (5 bases). This CDR3 comprises 11 residues. Germline V CDR1 and CDR2: SQVTM, ANQGSEA. Between the trimmed V and J ends, which lost 8 bases and 2 bases, there was a span of 9 bases. CDR3 residues: CSFKGNYGYTF. The DNA of the CDR3 is TGCAGCTTTAAGGGGAACTATGGCTACACCTTC.

The chain links TRBV5-4 to TRBJ2-3, with TRBD2 as a possible D gene (5 bases). Trimming stripped 4 bases from V and 4 bases from J, with 16 bases between. This CDR3 comprises 15 residues. Per germline, CDR1 SGHNT and CDR2 YYREEE (reference sequence). The CDR3 here is CASSLPSGGPDTQYF. CDR3 sequence (DNA): TGTGCCAGCAGCCTCCCTTCAGGAGGTCCAGATACGCAGTATTTT.